This is a list of T cell receptor beta chains from one sample in a study of blood T cell repertoires in COVID-19. Some clones are missing from TCRdb's copy, which holds only in-frame ones; the method was immunoSEQ multiplex PCR. Among 200,000 or so clones listed, about nine tenths were seen once. The sequenced sample was peripheral blood. The receptors derive from a woman between 55 and 75 years old with acute or convalescent COVID-19. The CDR3 runs from the conserved cysteine through the conserved F or W. The D gene is left open where the match is weak. A row's size may be missing; if present it is once, few, many or a size class.

abundance,len,v_gene,d_gene,j_gene,CDR3aa,CDR3nt
-,14,TRBV6-5,-,TRBJ2-2,CASPDRPNTGELFF,TGTGCCAGCCCCGACAGACCGAACACCGGGGAGCTGTTTTTT
-,15,TRBV19,-,TRBJ1-2,CASSIYGQPVEGYTF,TGTGCCAGTAGTATTTATGGACAGCCGGTCGAGGGCTACACCTTC
few,15,TRBV7-3,-,TRBJ1-2,CASSSARAPHYGYTF,TGTGCCAGCAGCTCCGCGCGGGCGCCTCACTATGGCTACACCTTC
-,13,TRBV30,-,TRBJ1-1,CAFHRAVNTEAFF,TGTGCCTTCCACAGGGCTGTGAACACTGAAGCTTTCTTT
few,13,TRBV28,-,TRBJ1-5,CASNRQGNQPQHF,TGTGCCAGCAATCGGCAGGGTAATCAGCCCCAGCATTTT
-,14,TRBV7-9,-,TRBJ2-6,CASSFPSGANVLTF,TGTGCCAGCAGCTTCCCATCTGGGGCCAACGTCCTGACTTTC
-,14,TRBV30,-,TRBJ1-1,CAWSGGRQNTEAFF,TGTGCCTGGAGTGGCGGGAGGCAGAACACTGAAGCTTTCTTT
-,16,TRBV5-1,-,TRBJ1-2,CASSLASWGRDYGYTF,TGCGCCAGCAGCTTGGCCTCTTGGGGGCGAGACTATGGCTACACCTTC
-,17,TRBV4-3,TRBD2,TRBJ2-7,CASSQEGQGGRSKEQYF,TGCGCCAGCAGCCAAGAGGGCCAAGGCGGGAGGAGTAAAGAGCAGTACTTC
-,14,TRBV6-2/TRBV6-3,-,TRBJ2-2,CASSYSSGTGELFF,TGTGCCAGCAGTTACTCCTCGGGTACCGGGGAGCTGTTTTTT
-,19,TRBV3-1/TRBV3-2,TRBD2,TRBJ2-2,CASSQDPLAGGQNTGELFF,TGTGCCAGCAGCCAAGATCCCCTAGCGGGGGGCCAGAACACCGGGGAGCTGTTTTTT
-,13,TRBV27,-,TRBJ2-7,CASRQDPYYEQYF,TGTGCCAGCAGACAGGATCCTTACTACGAGCAGTACTTC
-,14,TRBV30,TRBD1,TRBJ1-2,CAWRDRGANYGYTF,TGTGCCTGGAGGGACAGGGGCGCTAACTATGGCTACACCTTC
-,15,TRBV9,TRBD1,TRBJ2-1,CASSVTGTAYNEQFF,TGTGCCAGCAGCGTGACCGGGACAGCATACAATGAGCAGTTCTTC
-,16,TRBV9,-,TRBJ1-6,CASSVEGHGYNSPLHF,TGTGCCAGCAGCGTAGAAGGACACGGGTACAATTCACCCCTCCACTTT
-,15,TRBV19,-,TRBJ1-4,CASNHLGTGNEKLFF,TGTGCCAGTAACCACTTGGGTACAGGTAATGAAAAACTGTTTTTT
-,15,TRBV5-6,-,TRBJ1-5,CASSRGGDSNQPQHF,TGTGCCAGCAGCCGAGGGGGGGATAGCAATCAGCCCCAGCATTTT